The entry below describes one T cell receptor beta chain. This sample is part of a study of patients and donors after allogeneic stem cell transplantation. TCRdb reprocessed the RT-PCR reads with MiXCR, giving one entry per CDR3 protein. The table includes about a million distinct CDR3 sequences, more than 15% detected once. CDR3 length: 15 residues. V lost 0 bases and J lost 6; bases outside the gene matches: 5. Germline CDR1 and CDR2: MDHEN and SYDVKM. The rearrangement uses TRBV28 and TRBJ2-7; TRBD1 matches at 10 bases. Sequencing was performed on blood, either unsorted or a sorted T cell fraction (not recorded which). The TCR was taken from a human donor who was either an allogeneic HSCT recipient or a stem cell or donor lymphocyte infusion donor (not recorded which). It is not recorded whose cells these are; they may come from a transplant donor. CDR3: CASSLWGQGSTEQYF. The DNA for the CDR3 is TGTGCCAGCAGTTTATGGGGACAGGGGAGTACCGAGCAGTACTTC.